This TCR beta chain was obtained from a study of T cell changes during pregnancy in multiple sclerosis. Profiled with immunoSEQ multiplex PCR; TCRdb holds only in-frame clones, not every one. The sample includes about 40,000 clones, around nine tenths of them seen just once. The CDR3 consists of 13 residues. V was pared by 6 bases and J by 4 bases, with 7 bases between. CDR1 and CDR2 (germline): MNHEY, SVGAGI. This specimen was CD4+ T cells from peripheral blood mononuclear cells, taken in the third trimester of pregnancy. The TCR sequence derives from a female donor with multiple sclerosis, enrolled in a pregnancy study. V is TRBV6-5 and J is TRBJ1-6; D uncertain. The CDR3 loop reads CASSREYNSPLHF. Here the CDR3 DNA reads TGTGCCAGCAGCCGGGAATATAATTCACCCCTCCACTTT.